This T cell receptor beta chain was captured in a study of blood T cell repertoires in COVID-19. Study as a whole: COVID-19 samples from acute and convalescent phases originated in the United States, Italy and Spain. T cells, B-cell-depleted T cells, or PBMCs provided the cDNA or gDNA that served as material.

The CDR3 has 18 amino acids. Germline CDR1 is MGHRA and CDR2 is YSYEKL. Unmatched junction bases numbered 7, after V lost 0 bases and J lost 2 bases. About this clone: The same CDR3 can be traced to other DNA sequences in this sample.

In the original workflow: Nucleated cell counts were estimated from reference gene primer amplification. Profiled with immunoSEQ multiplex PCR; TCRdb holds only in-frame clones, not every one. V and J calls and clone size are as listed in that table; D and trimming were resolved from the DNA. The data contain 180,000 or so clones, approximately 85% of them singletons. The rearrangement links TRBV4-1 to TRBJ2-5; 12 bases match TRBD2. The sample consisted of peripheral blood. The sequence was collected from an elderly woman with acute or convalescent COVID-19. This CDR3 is CASSQDPRLAGEQETQYF. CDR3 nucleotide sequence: TGCGCCAGCAGCCAAGATCCTAGACTAGCGGGGGAGCAAGAGACCCAGTACTTC.